Listed here is a single TCR beta chain. Antigen unknown. One entry per CDR3 protein, called by TCRdb with MiXCR from the reads. The sample consists of some 320,000 distinct CDR3 sequences, just under 30% of them appearing once. This entry belongs to a study of T cell repertoires in cytomegalovirus infection. The receptor's source is a human donor in good health (CMV status not recorded). Some clones in this sample may be carry-over from other donors' samples. The sample was cultured PBMCs, taken from culture after CMV antigen stimulation.

CDR3 region: CATSPGALDEQYF. The CDR3 nucleotides are TGTGCCACCTCTCCCGGGGCACTAGACGAGCAGTACTTC. This chain connects TRBV24-1 to TRBJ2-7; either TRBD1 or TRBD2 may supply D (5 bases each). V was trimmed by 9 bases and J by 5 bases, leaving 16 bases between them. Germline CDR1 and CDR2: KGHDR and SFDVKD. This CDR3 region has 13 residues.